This T cell receptor (beta chain) was documented in a study of blood T cells in healthy people across ages. The junction had 12 bases not matched to a gene; V was cut back by 8 bases and J by 12 bases. This CDR3 has 13 residues. Germline V gives CDR1 MDHEN, CDR2 SYDVKM. In the case of this clonotype: Antigen specificity is unknown.

Researchers report isolating at least 6 million PBMCs per sample. Per sample, at least 5 micrograms of total RNA were extracted. Study conclusions and caveats: More naive CD4+ cells and higher diversity marked long-lived donors relative to aged donors. Higher naive T cell percentage went strongly together with higher TCR beta diversity.

Then a second PCR, running roughly 7 to 11 cycles, was carried out with a sample-barcoded 5' primer and a J-beta primer mix. One entry per CDR3 protein results from TCRdb running MiXCR on the 5' RACE reads. The profile shows over 1.5 million distinct CDR3 sequences, just under 50% of them singletons. The source material was blood. The rearrangement uses TRBV28 and TRBJ2-1; 8 bases map to TRBD1. The sequence derives from a middle-aged woman in good health. The CDR3 bases are TGTGCCAGCGGTGACAGGGGTCGAGGGGGGCAGTTCTTC. Translating it yields CASGDRGRGGQFF.